Following are 15 T cell receptor beta chains from one sample sequenced in a study of T cell repertoires in cytomegalovirus infection. MiXCR was run by TCRdb on the reads, yielding one entry per CDR3 protein. The sample lists 100,000 or so distinct CDR3 sequences; less than 55% were seen once. No antigen has been identified for these receptors. The sequenced sample was CD8+ T cells from cultured PBMCs, obtained from culture after CMV antigen stimulation. The receptor set was obtained from a human donor in good health (CMV status not recorded). Some clones in this sample may be carry-over from other donors' samples.

This chain connects TRBV7-4 to TRBJ2-1, with D unclear. Germline V gives CDR1 SGHVT, CDR2 SQSDAQ. V gave up 0 bases and J gave up 5 bases, with 5 bases separating them. The CDR3 has 13 residues. CDR3 DNA sequence: TGTGCCAGCAGCTTAGCGGCAGACAATGAGCAGTTCTTC. Protein: CASSLAADNEQFF.

The rearrangement uses TRBV6-5 and TRBJ2-1; 10 bases are shared with TRBD1. CDR1 is MNHEY, CDR2 SVGAGI, per germline. CDR3 length equals 15 residues. V shed 6 bases, J shed 3 bases, and the junction held 5 bases outside the gene matches. CDR3 DNA sequence: TGTGCCAGCAGCGCCGGGACAGGGGTCTACAATGAGCAGTTCTTC. It is translated as CASSAGTGVYNEQFF.

V is TRBV19 and J is TRBJ1-1, with a possible D match to TRBD1 (5 bases). The CDR3 has 14 residues. Germline assignment: CDR1 LNHDA and CDR2 SQIVND (reference sequence). V was trimmed by 2 bases and J by 1 base, leaving 8 bases between them. The CDR3 nucleotides read TGTGCCAGTAGTATATCCGGGGGGAACACTGAAGCTTTCTTT. As protein: CASSISGGNTEAFF.

This chain connects TRBV29-1 to TRBJ1-4; D not resolved. CDR1 is SQVTM, CDR2 ANQGSEA, per germline. The CDR3 is 13 amino acids. Trimming stripped 6 bases from V and 5 bases from J, with 13 bases between. CDR3 in DNA: TGCAGCGTCCTGAGGGAAGGGAATGAAAAACTGTTTTTT. As protein: CSVLREGNEKLFF.

This clonotype was counted ten times or more. The rearrangement uses TRBV12-3 or TRBV12-4 and TRBJ2-7; D possibly matches TRBD1 or TRBD2 (5 bases each). This CDR3 region has 13 residues. With 5 bases removed from V and 4 bases from J, the gap between germline ends came to 12 bases. The chain's CDR3 is CASSEGSVYEQYF. The CDR3 nucleotides are TGTGCCAGCAGTGAGGGGTCGGTTTACGAGCAGTACTTC.

The chain combines TRBV11-2 with TRBJ2-1; TRBD2 matches at 9 bases. CDR1 is SGHAT and CDR2 is FQNNGV in the germline V gene. The ends lost 4 bases at V and 2 bases at J; junction bases unmatched: 6. The CDR3 consists of 16 residues. CDR3 residues: CASSSSSGVAYNEQFF. Written as DNA, the CDR3 is TGTGCCAGCAGCTCCTCTAGCGGGGTGGCCTACAATGAGCAGTTCTTC.

The chain carries TRBV4-1 and TRBJ1-5; D uncertain. Germline CDR1 is MGHRA and CDR2 is YSYEKL. V lost 3 bases, J lost 2 bases, and 2 bases lay in between. This CDR3 comprises 12 residues. Written as DNA, the CDR3 is TGCGCCAGCAGCCATCGCAATCAGCCCCAGCATTTT. Amino acids: CASSHRNQPQHF.

This clonotype appeared many times. The J gene is TRBJ1-2, the V gene TRBV9, with D tentatively TRBD1 (6 bases). This CDR3 contains 15 residues. Germline values: CDR1 SGDLS, CDR2 YYNGEE. V lost 0 bases, J lost 4 bases, and 13 bases lay in between. CDR3 residues: CASSVDSDSVYGYTF. The CDR3 DNA follows: TGTGCCAGCAGCGTAGACTCGGACAGTGTCTATGGCTACACCTTC.

V gene TRBV5-1 combines with J gene TRBJ2-3; tentative D call: TRBD1 (5 bases). V dropped 5 bases and J dropped 5 bases, with 9 bases sitting between them. Germline V gives CDR1 SGHRS, CDR2 YFSETQ. CDR3 size: 12 residues. The CDR3 is CASSIDRDTQYF. CDR3 DNA sequence: TGCGCCAGCAGTATTGACAGAGATACGCAGTATTTT.

This clonotype turned up a few times. This chain uses TRBV2 with TRBJ2-2; possibly TRBD2 for D (5 bases). The CDR3 loop spans 15 amino acids. CDR1 SNHLY and CDR2 FYNNEI come from the germline V gene. V was trimmed by 8 bases and J by 4 bases, leaving 17 bases between them. The CDR3, as DNA: TGTGCCAGCTTAGACACGGGCCGGGGCACCGGGGAGCTGTTTTTT. Protein: CASLDTGRGTGELFF.

This clonotype has a count of ten or more. The V and J genes are TRBV7-2 and TRBJ2-3, with TRBD2 matching 10 bases. Germline trimming cut 1 base from V and 8 bases from J; bases unmatched to any gene: 12. The CDR3 length is 17 residues. CDR1 and CDR2 (germline): SGHTA, FQGNSA. This chain's CDR3 is CASSLVSSGGSSGTQYF. In nucleotides, the CDR3 is TGTGCCAGCAGCTTAGTGTCTAGCGGGGGTTCTTCGGGTACGCAGTATTTT.

The rearrangement joins TRBV27 to TRBJ1-3; perhaps TRBD1 as D (6 bases). Looked up from germline, CDR1 is MNHEY and CDR2 is SMNVEV (reference sequence). The CDR3 length is 16 residues. Trimming stripped 9 bases from V and 2 bases from J, with 20 bases between. As DNA, the CDR3 is TGTGCCAGTACTTCCGAGGACAGAGCCCCTGGAAACACCATATATTTT. Amino acids: CASTSEDRAPGNTIYF.

This clonotype was observed a single time. The V gene is TRBV2, the J gene TRBJ2-3; TRBD1 agrees at 9 bases. CDR1 and CDR2 (germline): SNHLY, FYNNEI. The CDR3 is 14 amino acids. The V and J ends lost 8 bases and 4 bases, in that order; junction bases with no gene match: 7. CDR3 DNA sequence: TGTGCCAGCCCATTGACAGGGGGATCAGATACGCAGTATTTT. Its translation is CASPLTGGSDTQYF.

V and J are TRBV6-1 and TRBJ2-7, with 11 bases identical to TRBD2. The junction had 7 bases not matched to a gene; V was cut back by 6 bases and J by 3 bases. The germline CDR1 and CDR2 sequences are MNHNS and SASEGT. The CDR3 is 15 residues long. The CDR3 nucleotides are TGTGCCAGCAGGGAGCTAGCGGGGGGTTACTACGAGCAGTACTTC. Translation: CASRELAGGYYEQYF.

This clonotype showed up just a few times. The genes are TRBV7-2 and TRBJ2-7, with unresolved D. Germline CDR1 and CDR2: SGHTA and FQGNSA. CDR3 size: 13 residues. Trimming removed 1 base from V and 2 bases from J, with 6 bases in between. The CDR3 DNA sequence: TGTGCCAGCAGCTTAGTGGTAGCCTACGAGCAGTACTTC. Residues: CASSLVVAYEQYF.